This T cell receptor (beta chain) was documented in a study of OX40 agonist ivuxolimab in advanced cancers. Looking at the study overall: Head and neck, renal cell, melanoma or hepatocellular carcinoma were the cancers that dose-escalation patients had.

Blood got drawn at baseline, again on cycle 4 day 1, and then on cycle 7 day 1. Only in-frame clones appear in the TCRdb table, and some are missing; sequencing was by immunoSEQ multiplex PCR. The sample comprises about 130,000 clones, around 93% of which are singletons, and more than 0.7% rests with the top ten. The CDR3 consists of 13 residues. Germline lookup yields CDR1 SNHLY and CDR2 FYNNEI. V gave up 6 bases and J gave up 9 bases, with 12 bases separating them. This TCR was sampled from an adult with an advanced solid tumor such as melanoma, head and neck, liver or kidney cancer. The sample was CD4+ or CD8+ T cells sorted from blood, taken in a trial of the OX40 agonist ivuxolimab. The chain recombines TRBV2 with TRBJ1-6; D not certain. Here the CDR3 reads CASSSRNGSPLHF. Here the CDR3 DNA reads TGTGCCAGCAGCAGCCGGAACGGTTCACCCCTCCACTTT.